One and the same sample provided the 3 T cell receptor beta chains below, sequenced in a study of tumor-infiltrating lymphocytes in primary liver carcinoma. The source material, 20-30 mg of unsorted bulk tissue, was used to co-extract RNA and DNA. From around 0.5 ug total RNA, TCR beta cDNA was generated with a primer in the constant region. Modified slightly, ARM-PCR produced TCR beta libraries over three nested multiplex PCR rounds. Rounds one and two of PCR, each of roughly 10 cycles, were primed with TRBV1-TRBV30 forward primers and a C-beta reverse primer. TCRdb used MiXCR to reprocess the multiplex PCR reads, holding one entry per CDR3 protein. This table has roughly 120,000 distinct CDR3 sequences, nearly 70% appearing once. Sequenced sample: tumor-adjacent normal liver tissue. Receptors originate from a woman aged 60-75 years with primary liver carcinoma and hepatitis B virus infection.

Points on this clonotype: The junction differs from germline at one of its ends, possibly a read error. J is TRBJ2-3 and V is TRBV5-1, with TRBD1 as a possible D gene (6 bases). Germline V gene data show CDR1 as SGHRS and CDR2 as YFSETQ. This CDR3 comprises 18 residues. Written as DNA, the CDR3 is TGCGCCAGCAGCTTGGTGGACTCATCAGTGGGGGACACAGATACGCAGTATTTC. Encoded protein: CASSLVDSSVGDTDTQYF.

The chain recombines TRBV4-1 with TRBJ2-2, with D unclear. This CDR3 has 17 amino acids. Germline CDR1 reads MGHRA; CDR2 reads YSYEKL. V was pared by 7 bases and J by 5 bases, with 23 bases between. The DNA of the CDR3 is TGCGCCAGCAACAAAGTAGACATGGGATTTCCGACCGGGGAGCTGTTTTTT. This encodes CASNKVDMGFPTGELFF.

Remarks on this clonotype: A read error may produce the germline difference seen at one junction end. The J gene is TRBJ2-7, the V gene TRBV4-2; 13 bases agree with TRBD2. The CDR3 sequence is 15 residues long. Per the germline V gene, CDR1 is LGHNA and CDR2 is YNFKEQ. The CDR3 nucleotides read TGTACCAGCAGCCTTGGACTAGCGGGAGCCTACAAGCAGTACTTC. Its protein is CTSSLGLAGAYKQYF.